This T cell receptor (beta chain) was sequenced for a study of cytomegalovirus exposure and HLA in healthy donors. As for the study in general: A prior analysis found more than 90 million unique TCR beta sequences from approximately 190 million T cells. A preliminary data release comprised 80 million to 95 million unique TCRs obtained from HLA-typed donors. Whole-study findings and limits: Altogether, more than 150 TCR beta chains were recorded as cytomegalovirus-associated.

Amplification used 60 Vbeta primers and 13 Jbeta primers. TCRdb keeps only in-frame clones here, not all; method: immunoSEQ multiplex PCR. Among fewer than 110,000 clones listed, 85% were seen once. This CDR3 is built from 15 residues. V was clipped by 4 bases and J by 12 bases; unmatched bases: 16. From germline, CDR1 is LNHNV and CDR2 YYDKDF (reference sequence). Turning to this clone: Its antigen remains unknown.

The rearrangement links TRBV15 to TRBJ2-3; TRBD1 matches 7 bases. The sequencing sample was made of PBMCs. This TCR was sampled from a man aged 30 to 39 in good health and CMV-seronegative. CDR3 bases: TGTGCCACCAGCATCTACGGTGAAGTGACAGGGTTACAGTATTTT. This encodes CATSIYGEVTGLQYF.